This T cell receptor beta chain was identified during a study of cytomegalovirus exposure and HLA in healthy donors. The germline V gene has CDR1 SGHNT and CDR2 YYREEE (reference sequence). The V and J ends lost 5 bases and 9 bases, in that order; junction bases with no gene match: 18. This CDR3 is built from 18 residues. PCR involved 60 Vbeta and 13 Jbeta primers. TCRdb's table, derived via immunoSEQ multiplex PCR, lists solely in-frame clones and lacks some. The table has under 200,000 clones, 68% seen once. Study-level results: A later analysis by the authors found several of the most significant clusters apparently linked to common viral pathogens. In a later analysis, a missense DCLRE1C variant was linked to TCR beta V- and J-gene trimming.

As concerns this clone: Its specificity is not known.

The receptor comes from a man over 45 in good health and CMV-seronegative. Material: PBMCs. The rearrangement uses TRBV5-4 and TRBJ1-6, with 9 positions matching TRBD1. CDR3 bases: TGTGCCAGCAGTCCTACAGGGGGCAAGGGACGGTCGAGTTCACCCCTCCACTTT. This gives the protein CASSPTGGKGRSSSPLHF.